This TCR beta chain comes out of a study of patients and donors after allogeneic stem cell transplantation. This CDR3 region has 16 residues. V lost 2 bases, J lost 5 bases, and 5 bases stayed unmatched. CDR1 is KGHDR, CDR2 SFDVKD, per germline. TCRdb re-analysed the RT-PCR reads in MiXCR, keeping a single row per CDR3 protein. Here the sample spans over 350,000 distinct CDR3 sequences, 16% being singletons. Material: blood, either unsorted or a sorted T cell fraction (not recorded which). This sequence was found in a human donor who was either an allogeneic HSCT recipient or a stem cell or donor lymphocyte infusion donor (not recorded which). It is not recorded whose cells these are; they may come from a transplant donor. V and J are TRBV24-1 and TRBJ2-2; 9 bases agree with TRBD1. In DNA, the CDR3 is TGTGCCACCAGTGATTACCCCGGGACAGGGACCGGGGAGCTGTTTTTT. Residues: CATSDYPGTGTGELFF.